The 13 T cell receptor beta chains below all came from one sample that was sequenced in a study of graft-versus-host responses after intestinal transplantation. Measured with immunoSEQ multiplex PCR; TCRdb has only the in-frame clones, and not every one. Of about 51,000 clones in the sample, roughly nine tenths were seen once. No antigen is known for these receptors. The starting material was unstimulated CD4+ T cells sorted from spleen or lymph node cells, obtained before transplant. The receptors come from a human donor who was the organ donor for an intestinal transplant.

The CDR3 DNA reads TGTGCCAGCGGTTATCCTGGCTATGAGCAGTTCTTC. Translation gives CASGYPGYEQFF. The rearrangement joins TRBV7-8 to TRBJ2-1, with D hard to call. Trimming took 8 bases from V and 8 from J, leaving 13 bases between them. The CDR3 covers 12 residues. Germline V lookup: CDR1 SGHVS, CDR2 FQNEAQ. Using reference TRBV7-8 and TRBJ2-1 for the parts outside the CDR3, the full variable domain is GAGVSQSPRYKVAKRGQDVALRCDPISGHVSLFWYQQALGQGPEFLTYFQNEAQLDKSGLPSDRFFAERPEGSVSTLKIQRTQQEDSAVYLCASGYPGYEQFFGPGTRLTVL.

CDR3 DNA: TGCGCCAGCAGCCAAGACAGGGGGCTTGGCAATCAGCCCCAGCATTTT. Its protein is CASSQDRGLGNQPQHF. The chain combines TRBV4-3 with TRBJ1-5; 8 bases are a match to TRBD1. This CDR3 spans 16 amino acids. Germline loops: CDR1 LGHNA, CDR2 YSLEER. Unmatched junction bases numbered 3, after V lost 0 bases and J lost 2 bases.

The chain uses TRBV5-1 and TRBJ1-2; 10 bases match TRBD1. CDR3 size: 13 residues. Germline V gene lookup returns CDR1 SGHRS and CDR2 YFSETQ. After removal of 4 bases from V and 7 bases from J, the junction contained 4 bases not matched to a gene. This CDR3 reads CASSRDRGSGYTF. CDR3 DNA sequence: TGCGCCAGCAGCAGGGACAGGGGATCTGGCTACACCTTC. The entire variable domain, with the rest obtained from reference TRBV5-1 and TRBJ1-2, is as follows: KAGVTQTPRYLIKTRGQQVTLSCSPISGHRSVSWYQQTPGQGLQFLFEYFSETQRNKGNFPGRFSGRQFSNSRSEMNVSTLELGDSALYLCASSRDRGSGYTFGSGTRLTVV.

This chain uses TRBV5-1 with TRBJ1-4, with 10 positions matching TRBD1. The CDR3 extends over 18 amino acids. The junction had 10 bases not matched to a gene; V was cut back by 0 bases and J by 5 bases. Germline V gene data show CDR1 as SGHRS and CDR2 as YFSETQ. The CDR3 loop reads CASSLVVFSGQGNEKLFF. CDR3 DNA: TGCGCCAGCAGCTTGGTCGTATTTTCGGGACAGGGGAATGAAAAACTGTTTTTT. Full variable domain (rest looked up from reference TRBV5-1 and TRBJ1-4): KAGVTQTPRYLIKTRGQQVTLSCSPISGHRSVSWYQQTPGQGLQFLFEYFSETQRNKGNFPGRFSGRQFSNSRSEMNVSTLELGDSALYLCASSLVVFSGQGNEKLFFGSGTQLSVL.

The chain uses TRBV6-6 and TRBJ2-1; no clear D gene. CDR3 length: 12 residues. V lost 6 bases and J lost 9, with 12 bases in between. Germline CDR1 reads MNHNY; CDR2 reads SVGAGI (reference sequence). As DNA, the CDR3 is TGTGCCAGCAGGTTCGAGGAGCGTGAGCAGTTCTTC. Amino acids: CASRFEEREQFF.

This chain joins TRBV5-1 and TRBJ2-5, with D possibly matching TRBD1 (5 bases). Germline assignment: CDR1 SGHRS and CDR2 YFSETQ. There are 15 residues in the CDR3. With 6 bases removed from V and 1 base from J, the gap between germline ends came to 16 bases. In nucleotides, the CDR3 is TGCGCCAGCATAAGGGATATTGGGGCCCAAGAGACCCAGTACTTC. It encodes CASIRDIGAQETQYF.

The chain links TRBV9 to TRBJ1-1; D is unresolved. The V end was cut by 2 bases, the J end by 2 bases, with 10 bases between. The CDR3 loop spans 14 amino acids. Germline lookup yields CDR1 SGDLS and CDR2 YYNGEE. This chain's CDR3 is CASSVQVSNTEAFF. The CDR3 bases are TGTGCCAGCAGCGTTCAGGTCAGCAACACTGAAGCTTTCTTT.

The chain is built from TRBV6-5 and TRBJ2-2, with 9 nucleotides matching TRBD2. This CDR3 comprises 14 residues. V gave up 7 bases and J gave up 8 bases; unmatched junction bases: 8. The germline V gene encodes CDR1 MNHEY and CDR2 SVGAGI. For the CDR3, the DNA is TGTGCCAGCAAGGGTAGCGGGAGCTTTGGGGAGCTGTTTTTT. This gives the protein CASKGSGSFGELFF.

The V call is TRBV18, the J call TRBJ2-5, with D possibly being TRBD1 (6 bases). Germline CDR1 and CDR2: KGHSH and LQKENI. CDR3 length equals 16 residues. Between the trimmed V and J ends, which lost 2 bases and 1 base, there was a span of 14 bases. The CDR3 spells CASSPKAGALQETQYF. CDR3 nucleotide sequence: TGTGCCAGCTCACCAAAGGCAGGGGCCCTCCAAGAGACCCAGTACTTC.

The rearrangement links TRBV10-3 to TRBJ1-5; 9 bases match TRBD1. This CDR3 is 15 amino acids long. The trim removed 4 bases at V and 4 bases at J, leaving 5 bases unmatched. Germline V lookup: CDR1 ENHRY, CDR2 SYGVKD. In DNA, the CDR3 is TGTGCCATCAGTGGGGGACAGGGCCCAAATCAGCCCCAGCATTTT. It translates to CAISGGQGPNQPQHF.

The chain couples TRBV19 to TRBJ2-3; D not resolved. The germline V gene encodes CDR1 LNHDA and CDR2 SQIVND (reference sequence). This CDR3 has 16 amino acids. The V end lost 1 base, the J end lost 2 bases, and 13 bases lay between the germline ends. The CDR3 is CASSIANGGYTDTQYF. The CDR3 DNA reads as TGTGCCAGTAGTATAGCCAACGGCGGCTACACAGATACGCAGTATTTT. Based on the CDR3 plus reference TRBV19 and TRBJ2-3, the full variable domain is DGGITQSPKYLFRKEGQNVTLSCEQNLNHDAMYWYRQDPGQGLRLIYYSQIVNDFQKGDIAEGYSVSREKKESFPLTVTSAQKNPTAFYLCASSIANGGYTDTQYFGPGTRLTVL.

The chain has TRBV28 and TRBJ2-7; 15 positions agree with TRBD2. Looked up from germline, CDR1 is MDHEN and CDR2 is SYDVKM. This CDR3 contains 17 residues. The V and J ends lost 5 bases and 2 bases, in that order; junction bases with no gene match: 7. The CDR3: CASSGTSGRPNAYEQYF. The CDR3 DNA is TGTGCCAGCAGTGGGACTAGCGGGAGGCCTAACGCCTACGAGCAGTACTTC. The variable domain in full, with the rest retrieved from reference TRBV28 and TRBJ2-7, is DVKVTQSSRYLVKRTGEKVFLECVQDMDHENMFWYRQDPGLGLRLIYFSYDVKMKEKGDIPEGYSVSREKKERFSLILESASTNQTSMYLCASSGTSGRPNAYEQYFGPGTRLTVT.

The chain recombines TRBV7-8 with TRBJ1-2, with 9 bases fitting TRBD1. Trimming cost V 0 bases and J 6 bases; bases outside gene matches: 14. The germline V gene has CDR1 SGHVS and CDR2 FQNEAQ. The CDR3 sequence is 18 residues long. The CDR3 spells CASSLAGGDRALVHGYTF. The CDR3 DNA is TGTGCCAGCAGCTTAGCGGGAGGGGACAGGGCTCTCGTACATGGCTACACCTTC.